This T cell receptor beta chain was sequenced in a study of T cell clones after liver transplantation. For the study at large: Tolerant meant at least one year fully off immunosuppression without liver enzymes above twice normal.

Findings and limits, study-wide: A significant post-transplant drop in circulating graft-donor-reactive CD4 TCRbeta sequences occurred in most of the 8 subjects.

Only in-frame clones appear in the TCRdb table, and some are missing; sequencing was by immunoSEQ multiplex PCR. There are tens of thousands of clones in the sample; 70% to 90% occur only once, and about an eighth lies in the top ten. Remarks on this clone: The antigen is undetermined.

The CDR3 contains 12 residues. Germline V lookup: CDR1 MNHEY, CDR2 SMNVEV (reference sequence). Trimming cost V 8 bases and J 8 bases, with 15 bases left between them. Here the sequenced sample was CD8+ T cells from blood, taken 12 months after liver transplant. The chain joins TRBV27 to TRBJ1-2, with a tentative D call TRBD1 (5 bases). This TCR was sampled from a human patient who received a liver transplant. Some T cells may arise from the graft donor. Written as DNA, the CDR3 is TGTGCCAGCGGGTGGAGGCGGGGGGGCTACACCTTC. Protein: CASGWRRGGYTF.